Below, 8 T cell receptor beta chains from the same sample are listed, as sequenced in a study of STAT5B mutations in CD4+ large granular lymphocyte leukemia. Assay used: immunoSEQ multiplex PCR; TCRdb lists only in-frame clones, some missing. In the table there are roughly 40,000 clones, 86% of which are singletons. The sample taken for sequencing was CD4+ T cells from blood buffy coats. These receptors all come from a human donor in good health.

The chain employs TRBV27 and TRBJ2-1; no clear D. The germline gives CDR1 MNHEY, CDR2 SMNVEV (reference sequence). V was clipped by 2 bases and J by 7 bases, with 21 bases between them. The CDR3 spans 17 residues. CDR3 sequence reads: CASSLRSPQPRENEQFF. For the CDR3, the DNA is TGTGCCAGCAGTTTAAGGTCGCCACAACCCCGTGAAAATGAGCAGTTCTTC.

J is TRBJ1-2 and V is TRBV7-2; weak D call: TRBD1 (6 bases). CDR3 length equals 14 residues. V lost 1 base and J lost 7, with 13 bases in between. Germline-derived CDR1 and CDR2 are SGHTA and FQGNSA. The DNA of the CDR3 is TGTGCCAGCAGCTTAGATCCAGGGGCAGGTGGCTACACCTTC. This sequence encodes CASSLDPGAGGYTF. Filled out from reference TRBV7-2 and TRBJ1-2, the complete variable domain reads GAGVSQSPSNKVTEKGKDVELRCDPISGHTALYWYRQSLGQGLEFLIYFQGNSAPDKSGLPSDRFSAERTGGSVSTLTIQRTQQEDSAVYLCASSLDPGAGGYTFGSGTRLTVV.

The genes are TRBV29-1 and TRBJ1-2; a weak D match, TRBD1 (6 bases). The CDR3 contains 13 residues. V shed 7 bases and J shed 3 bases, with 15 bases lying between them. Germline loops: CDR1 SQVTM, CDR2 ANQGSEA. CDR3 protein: CSATGSGHYGYTF. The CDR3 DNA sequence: TGCAGCGCCACAGGGTCGGGACACTATGGCTACACCTTC. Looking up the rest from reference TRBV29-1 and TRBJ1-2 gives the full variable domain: SAVISQKPSRDICQRGTSLTIQCQVDSQVTMMFWYRQQPGQSLTLIATANQGSEATYESGFVIDKFPISRPNLTFSTLTVSNMSPEDSSIYLCSATGSGHYGYTFGSGTRLTVV.

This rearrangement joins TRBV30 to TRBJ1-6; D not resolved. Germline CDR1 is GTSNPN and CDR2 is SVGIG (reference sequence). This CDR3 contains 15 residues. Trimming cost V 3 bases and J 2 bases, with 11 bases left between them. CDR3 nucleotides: TGTGCCTGGAGGCCCGGAACGACCTATAATTCACCCCTCCACTTT. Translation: CAWRPGTTYNSPLHF.

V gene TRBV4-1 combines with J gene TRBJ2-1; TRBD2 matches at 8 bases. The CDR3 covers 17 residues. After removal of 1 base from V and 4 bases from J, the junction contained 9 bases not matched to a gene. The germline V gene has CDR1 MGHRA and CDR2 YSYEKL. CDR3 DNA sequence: TGCGCCAGCAGCCAAGGTGCCAGCGGGAGAGCTTACAATGAGCAGTTCTTC. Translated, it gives CASSQGASGRAYNEQFF.

The CDR3 is CASSRDYPQPQHF. DNA for the CDR3: TGTGCCAGCAGTAGGGACTATCCCCAGCCCCAGCATTTT. This chain uses TRBV2 with TRBJ1-5; D may be TRBD1 (5 bases). The CDR3 is 13 amino acids. Trimming took 5 bases from V and 7 from J, leaving 12 bases between them. Germline values: CDR1 SNHLY, CDR2 FYNNEI.

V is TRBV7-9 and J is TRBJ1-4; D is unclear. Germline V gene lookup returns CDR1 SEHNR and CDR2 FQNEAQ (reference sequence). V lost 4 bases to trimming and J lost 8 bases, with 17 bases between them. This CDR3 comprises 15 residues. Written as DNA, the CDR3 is TGTGCCAGCAGCTCCCCCCGCCGTCGGTTGGAAAAACTGTTTTTT. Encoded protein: CASSSPRRRLEKLFF.

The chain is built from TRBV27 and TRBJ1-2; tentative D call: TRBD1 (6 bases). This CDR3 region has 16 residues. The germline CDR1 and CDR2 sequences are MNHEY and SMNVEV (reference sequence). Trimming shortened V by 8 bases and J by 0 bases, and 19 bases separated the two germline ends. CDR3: CASGYTWTVSNYGYTF. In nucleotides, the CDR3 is TGTGCCAGCGGTTATACGTGGACAGTTTCTAACTATGGCTACACCTTC.